This T cell receptor (beta chain) appears in the sequencing data of a study of blood T cell repertoires in COVID-19. Study as a whole: Acute and convalescent COVID-19 samples came from the United States, Italy and Spain.

Profiled with immunoSEQ multiplex PCR; TCRdb holds only in-frame clones, not every one. The data show about 110,000 clones, more than 75% seen once. The CDR3 runs 16 residues. CDR1 is MDHEN and CDR2 is SYDVKM in the germline V gene. V trimming: 4 bases; J trimming: 5 bases; junction bases outside the gene matches: 10. Sequencing input: peripheral blood. This sequence joins TRBV28 and TRBJ2-1; TRBD2 matches at 8 bases. The receptor was isolated from a woman aged 45 to 65 with acute or convalescent COVID-19. CDR3 bases: TGTGCCAGCAGTTCCTCCTCAGCGGGAGTTAACAATGAGCAGTTCTTC. As protein: CASSSSSAGVNNEQFF.